The 31 T cell receptor beta chains listed next were all sequenced from one sample in a study of blood T cell repertoires in COVID-19. Some clones are missing from TCRdb's copy, which holds only in-frame ones; the method was immunoSEQ multiplex PCR. The sample shows 50,000 to 60,000 clones, roughly 85% of them seen only once. Sequencing was done on a sample of peripheral blood. All receptors derive from a human donor in a cohort sampled during active COVID-19.

This sequence joins TRBV9 and TRBJ2-1, with a possible D match to TRBD1 (5 bases). This CDR3 spans 18 amino acids. Germline CDR1 SGDLS, CDR2 YYNGEE. Trimming removed 4 bases at V and 1 base at J, with 21 bases between. The CDR3 region is CASSSGLPGAASYNEQFF. The CDR3 bases are TGTGCCAGCAGCTCAGGGTTACCGGGTGCGGCATCCTACAATGAGCAGTTCTTC.

This sequence joins TRBV6-5 and TRBJ1-5, with no clear D. CDR3 length: 14 amino acids. Trimming cost V 6 bases and J 7 bases, with 16 bases left between them. CDR1 and CDR2 from the germline V gene are MNHEY and SVGAGI. CDR3 loop: CASSSDPRDQPQHF. In DNA, the CDR3 is TGTGCCAGCAGCAGCGACCCCCGAGACCAGCCCCAGCATTTT.

This clone qualifies as medium-sized. The genes are TRBV11-3 and TRBJ2-3, with 11 bases lining up with TRBD2. The V segment lost 5 bases and the J segment 5 bases; nucleotides outside the gene matches: 6. The CDR3 contains 15 residues. Germline V gene sequence: CDR1 SGHNT, CDR2 YENEEA. The CDR3: CASSPGLAGLDTQYF. Here the CDR3 DNA reads TGTGCCAGCAGCCCCGGACTAGCGGGTTTAGATACGCAGTATTTT.

The V gene is TRBV9, the J gene TRBJ1-5; TRBD1 might be the D (6 bases). The germline gives CDR1 SGDLS, CDR2 YYNGEE. The CDR3 runs to 13 residues. V lost 0 bases and J lost 9, with 10 bases in between. CDR3 sequence: CASSVEQGGPQHF. CDR3 sequence (DNA): TGTGCCAGCAGCGTAGAACAGGGCGGGCCCCAGCATTTT.

This chain links TRBV29-1 with TRBJ2-1; TRBD2 aligns across 14 bases. The length of the CDR3 is 15 residues. CDR1 and CDR2 from the germline V gene are SQVTM and ANQGSEA. V shed 6 bases, J shed 0 bases, and the junction held 1 base outside the gene matches. In DNA, the CDR3 is TGCAGCGTCGGGACTAGCGGGGGCTCCTACAATGAGCAGTTCTTC. Translating gives CSVGTSGGSYNEQFF.

This clone was seen only once. This sequence joins TRBV28 and TRBJ1-1; 8 bases agree with TRBD1. The CDR3 is 11 residues long. With V trimmed by 5 bases and J by 10 bases, 3 bases remained unmatched. Germline V lookup: CDR1 MDHEN, CDR2 SYDVKM. In nucleotides, the CDR3 is TGTGCCAGCAGTATAGACAGGGGAGCTTTCTTT. It codes for CASSIDRGAFF.

The chain links TRBV18 to TRBJ2-5, with TRBD2 matching 12 bases. CDR1 is KGHSH, CDR2 LQKENI, per germline. V lost 6 bases, J lost 0 bases, and 8 bases stayed unmatched. The CDR3 is 17 amino acids. CDR3 residues: CASSRKGLAGNQETQYF. DNA of the CDR3: TGTGCCAGCTCCCGAAAGGGACTAGCGGGCAACCAAGAGACCCAGTACTTC.

This chain connects TRBV5-1 to TRBJ2-7; 12 bases align to TRBD2. Trimming cost V 4 bases and J 5 bases; bases outside gene matches: 4. The length of the CDR3 is 14 residues. CDR1 is SGHRS, CDR2 YFSETQ, per germline. The CDR3 DNA sequence: TGCGCCAGCAGCACGACTAGCGGGAGCGACGAGCAGTACTTC. Translated: CASSTTSGSDEQYF.

The genes are TRBV19 and TRBJ2-7; D is possibly TRBD2 (6 bases). The CDR3 loop spans 14 amino acids. Trimming pared 4 bases from V and 2 bases from J, leaving 12 bases between. CDR1 is LNHDA and CDR2 is SQIVND in the germline V gene (reference sequence). This CDR3 is CASSTELAAYEQYF. As DNA, the CDR3 is TGTGCCAGTAGTACAGAACTAGCTGCCTACGAGCAGTACTTC.

This chain connects TRBV2 to TRBJ2-7; 7 nucleotides line up with TRBD1. V was clipped by 0 bases and J by 4 bases; unmatched bases: 6. Germline CDR1 reads SNHLY; CDR2 reads FYNNEI. The CDR3 has 15 amino acids. In nucleotides, the CDR3 is TGTGCCAGCAGTGAAGCTCTTCAGACAGGGTACGAGCAGTACTTC. This sequence encodes CASSEALQTGYEQYF. Drawing the rest from reference TRBV2 and TRBJ2-7, the complete variable domain is EPEVTQTPSHQVTQMGQEVILRCVPISNHLYFYWYRQILGQKVEFLVSFYNNEISEKSEIFDDQFSVERPDGSNFTLKIRSTKLEDSAMYFCASSEALQTGYEQYFGPGTRLTVT.

The rearrangement joins TRBV4-1 to TRBJ1-4; TRBD1 matches at 12 bases. Trimming cost V 3 bases and J 6 bases; bases outside gene matches: 14. There are 19 residues in the CDR3. The germline V gene encodes CDR1 MGHRA and CDR2 YSYEKL. The CDR3 DNA reads TGCGCCAGCAGCCAGGCCCCGGGACAGGGGGCCAAAGGGTATGAAAAACTGTTTTTT. Its translation is CASSQAPGQGAKGYEKLFF.

The V call is TRBV5-1, the J call TRBJ1-5, with a weak D call TRBD1 (6 bases). Trimming cost V 4 bases and J 2 bases, with 16 bases left between them. In germline, CDR1 is SGHRS, CDR2 YFSETQ. This CDR3 comprises 16 residues. The CDR3 coding sequence is TGCGCCAGCAGCCCTCAGGGCCCAGGGGGCAATCAGCCCCAGCATTTT. Residues: CASSPQGPGGNQPQHF.

The rearrangement uses TRBV5-1 and TRBJ1-6, with D maybe TRBD1 (5 bases). With 3 bases removed from V and 6 bases from J, the gap between germline ends came to 22 bases. CDR3 length: 18 amino acids. CDR1 is SGHRS, CDR2 YFSETQ, per germline. The CDR3, as DNA: TGCGCCAGCAGCTCGGGGGACTTTTCAGGCCTTGGTAATTCACCCCTCCACTTT. Amino acids: CASSSGDFSGLGNSPLHF.

This chain links TRBV4-2 with TRBJ2-3; D is perhaps TRBD2 (6 bases). The V end was cut by 4 bases, the J end by 2 bases, with 10 bases between. The CDR3 is 14 residues long. CDR1 is LGHNA and CDR2 is YNFKEQ in the germline V gene. Written as DNA, the CDR3 is TGTGCCAGCAGCCGCCGCGGGGACACAGATACGCAGTATTTT. It is translated as CASSRRGDTDTQYF.

This rearrangement joins TRBV6-5 to TRBJ2-5; the match to TRBD2 covers 8 bases. This CDR3 is built from 16 residues. Germline CDR1 reads MNHEY; CDR2 reads SVGAGI. V lost 4 bases and J lost 1; bases outside the gene matches: 8. CDR3 nucleotides: TGTGCCAGCAGTTGGGGAACTAGCGGACTCCAAGAGACCCAGTACTTC. Amino acid sequence: CASSWGTSGLQETQYF.

The rearrangement joins TRBV9 to TRBJ1-3, with TRBD1 matching 7 bases. J gave up 5 bases and V 4 bases, and 9 bases lay outside the gene matches. The CDR3 covers 15 residues. Germline V lookup: CDR1 SGDLS, CDR2 YYNGEE. The CDR3 loop reads CASSPHRGPRNTIYF. DNA of the CDR3: TGTGCCAGCAGCCCACACAGGGGACCAAGAAACACCATATATTTT. The full variable domain, its missing parts supplied by reference TRBV9 and TRBJ1-3, is DSGVTQTPKHLITATGQRVTLRCSPRSGDLSVYWYQQSLDQGLQFLIQYYNGEERAKGNILERFSAQQFPDLHSELNLSSLELGDSALYFCASSPHRGPRNTIYFGEGSWLTVV.

This clone was recorded once. The V call is TRBV5-1, the J call TRBJ2-7; possibly TRBD2 for D (5 bases). Germline lookup yields CDR1 SGHRS and CDR2 YFSETQ. The V gene lost 4 bases and the J gene lost 0 bases, with 5 bases spanning the gap. This CDR3 is built from 12 residues. The CDR3 protein is CASSGSSYEQYF. The CDR3 coding sequence is TGCGCCAGCAGCGGGAGCTCCTACGAGCAGTACTTC.

This clone has just one count. V is TRBV3-1 (or the pseudogene TRBV3-2) and J is TRBJ1-1; D possibly corresponds to TRBD1 (5 bases). From germline, CDR1 is LGHDT and CDR2 YNNKEL (reference sequence). The CDR3 has 14 residues. V was shortened by 4 bases and J by 1 base, with 10 bases between the two germline ends. CDR3 nucleotide sequence: TGTGCCAGCAGCCTCCGCGGGGCGAACACTGAAGCTTTCTTT. Amino acids: CASSLRGANTEAFF.

This chain links TRBV29-1 with TRBJ2-7; D perhaps matches TRBD1 (6 bases). Trimming left V 2 bases short and J 5 bases short, with 10 bases between. CDR3 length equals 12 residues. CDR1 and CDR2 from the germline V gene are SQVTM and ANQGSEA. This chain's CDR3 is CSVETGTDEQYF. CDR3 DNA sequence: TGCAGCGTTGAAACAGGGACGGACGAGCAGTACTTC.

The chain recombines TRBV7-2 with TRBJ1-5; D perhaps matches TRBD1 (5 bases). Trimming stripped 2 bases from V and 1 base from J, with 9 bases between. The CDR3 loop spans 15 amino acids. Germline assignment: CDR1 SGHTA and CDR2 FQGNSA. CDR3 coding DNA: TGTGCCAGCAGCTTACACGGGGGAAGCAATCAGCCCCAGCATTTT. It codes for CASSLHGGSNQPQHF.

The V call is TRBV5-1, the J call TRBJ1-4, with 11 bases fitting TRBD1. The CDR3 contains 14 residues. V shed 3 bases, J shed 6 bases, and the junction held 1 base outside the gene matches. Germline-derived CDR1 and CDR2 are SGHRS and YFSETQ. The CDR3 here is CASSWGQGDEKLFF. DNA of the CDR3: TGCGCCAGCAGCTGGGGACAGGGGGATGAAAAACTGTTTTTT.

This clone was counted ten times or more. CDR3: CASSSTSGSGETQYF. In DNA form, the CDR3 reads TGTGCCAGCAGCTCGACTAGCGGGAGCGGGGAGACCCAGTACTTC. The chain couples TRBV7-8 to TRBJ2-5; 12 positions agree with TRBD2. Germline V gives CDR1 SGHVS, CDR2 FQNEAQ. Trimming at V came to 4 bases and at J to 5 bases, leaving 5 bases not matched to a gene. The CDR3 is 15 amino acids.

The chain is built from TRBV30 and TRBJ1-6, with no clear D. The V end was cut by 5 bases, the J end by 10 bases, with 15 bases between. The CDR3 consists of 13 residues. CDR1 GTSNPN and CDR2 SVGIG come from the germline V gene (reference sequence). The CDR3 nucleotides read TGTGCCTGGGGAGCTTCATCTGGCTCACCCCTCCACTTT. Residues: CAWGASSGSPLHF.

This chain connects TRBV2 to TRBJ1-6; D possibly corresponds to TRBD1 (6 bases). The V gene's germline CDR1 is SNHLY and CDR2 FYNNEI. The CDR3 consists of 14 residues. V lost 8 bases and J 10 bases, leaving 18 bases between the germline ends. The CDR3 bases are TGTGCCAGCTTGCCGGACAGCTTGCGATCACCCCTCCACTTT. Translated, it gives CASLPDSLRSPLHF.

The chain joins TRBV10-3 to TRBJ2-2; a weak D match, TRBD1 (6 bases). The CDR3 extends over 16 amino acids. Trimming shortened V by 3 bases and J by 5 bases, and 16 bases separated the two germline ends. CDR1 and CDR2 (germline): ENHRY, SYGVKD. CDR3 in DNA: TGTGCCATCAGTGATCCCGGGACAAATATTACCGGGGAGCTGTTTTTT. Protein sequence: CAISDPGTNITGELFF.

This clone has just one count. The chain is built from TRBV7-6 and TRBJ2-1; D perhaps matches TRBD2 (5 bases). The CDR3 runs 15 residues. V was pared by 5 bases and J by 4 bases, with 15 bases between. Per germline, CDR1 SGHVS and CDR2 FNYEAQ. In nucleotides, the CDR3 is TGTGCCAGCAGCCCCGCGGGCGGGCATTACAATGAGCAGTTCTTC. This codes for CASSPAGGHYNEQFF.

The chain carries TRBV5-1 and TRBJ2-7; D remains ambiguous. The CDR3 is 13 residues long. From germline, CDR1 is SGHRS and CDR2 YFSETQ. V lost 1 base to trimming and J lost 5 bases, with 10 bases between them. CDR3 coding DNA: TGCGCCAGCAGCTTGATCTCCCAGAACGAGCAGTACTTC. Translating it yields CASSLISQNEQYF. The full variable domain, in which reference TRBV5-1 and TRBJ2-7 provide the parts outside the CDR3, is KAGVTQTPRYLIKTRGQQVTLSCSPISGHRSVSWYQQTPGQGLQFLFEYFSETQRNKGNFPGRFSGRQFSNSRSEMNVSTLELGDSALYLCASSLISQNEQYFGPGTRLTVT.

In DNA form, the CDR3 reads TGCGCCAGCAGCCAAGTCACACCTCTTGGCACTGAAGCTTTCTTT. This codes for CASSQVTPLGTEAFF. J is TRBJ1-1 and V is TRBV5-1; D is unresolved. There are 15 residues in the CDR3. In germline, CDR1 is SGHRS, CDR2 YFSETQ. Trimming removed 4 bases at V and 4 bases at J, with 17 bases between.

The genes are TRBV9 and TRBJ2-1, with 15 bases aligning to TRBD2. This CDR3 region has 15 residues. J was trimmed by 8 bases and V by 4 bases; bases with no gene match: 4. Germline loops: CDR1 SGDLS, CDR2 YYNGEE. CDR3 loop: CASSWTSGREDEQFF. CDR3 DNA sequence: TGTGCCAGCAGCTGGACTAGCGGGAGGGAGGATGAGCAGTTCTTC. Drawing the rest from reference TRBV9 and TRBJ2-1, the complete variable domain is DSGVTQTPKHLITATGQRVTLRCSPRSGDLSVYWYQQSLDQGLQFLIQYYNGEERAKGNILERFSAQQFPDLHSELNLSSLELGDSALYFCASSWTSGREDEQFFGPGTRLTVL.

V gene TRBV5-6 combines with J gene TRBJ2-7, with 10 nucleotides matching TRBD2. The V and J ends lost 4 bases and 7 bases, in that order; junction bases with no gene match: 8. Germline lookup yields CDR1 SGHDT and CDR2 YYEEEE. This CDR3 comprises 14 residues. The CDR3 DNA sequence: TGTGCCAGCAGCCCCGGACTAGCGGAAAAGGAGCAGTACTTC. The encoded protein is CASSPGLAEKEQYF. Looking up the rest from reference TRBV5-6 and TRBJ2-7 gives the full variable domain: DAGVTQSPTHLIKTRGQQVTLRCSPKSGHDTVSWYQQALGQGPQFIFQYYEEEERQRGNFPDRFSGHQFPNYSSELNVNALLLGDSALYLCASSPGLAEKEQYFGPGTRLTVT.

The chain is built from TRBV18 and TRBJ1-4; D perhaps matches TRBD1 (6 bases). The CDR3 totals 15 residues. The V gene's germline CDR1 is KGHSH and CDR2 LQKENI. V was pared by 4 bases and J by 5 bases, with 14 bases between. As DNA, the CDR3 is TGTGCCAGCTCACGCGTACAGGGCAACAATGAAAAACTGTTTTTT. It codes for CASSRVQGNNEKLFF.